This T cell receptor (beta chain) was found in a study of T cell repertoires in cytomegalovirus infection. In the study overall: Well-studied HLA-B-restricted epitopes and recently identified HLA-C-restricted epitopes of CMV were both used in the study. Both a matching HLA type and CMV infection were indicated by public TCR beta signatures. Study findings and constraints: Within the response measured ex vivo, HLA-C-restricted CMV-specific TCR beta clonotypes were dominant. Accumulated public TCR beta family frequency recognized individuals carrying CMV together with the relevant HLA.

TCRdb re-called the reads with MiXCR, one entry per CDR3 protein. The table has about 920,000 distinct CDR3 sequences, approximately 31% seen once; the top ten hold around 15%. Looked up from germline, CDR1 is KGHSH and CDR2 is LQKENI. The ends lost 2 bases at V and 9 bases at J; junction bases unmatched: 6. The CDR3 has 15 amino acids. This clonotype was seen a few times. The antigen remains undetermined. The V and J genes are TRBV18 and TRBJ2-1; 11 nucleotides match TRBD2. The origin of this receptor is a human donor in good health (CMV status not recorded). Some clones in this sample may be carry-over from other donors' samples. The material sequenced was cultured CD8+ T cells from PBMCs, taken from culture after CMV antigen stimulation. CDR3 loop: CASSPELAGVLEQFF. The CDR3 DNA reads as TGTGCCAGCTCACCAGAACTAGCGGGGGTACTTGAGCAGTTCTTC.